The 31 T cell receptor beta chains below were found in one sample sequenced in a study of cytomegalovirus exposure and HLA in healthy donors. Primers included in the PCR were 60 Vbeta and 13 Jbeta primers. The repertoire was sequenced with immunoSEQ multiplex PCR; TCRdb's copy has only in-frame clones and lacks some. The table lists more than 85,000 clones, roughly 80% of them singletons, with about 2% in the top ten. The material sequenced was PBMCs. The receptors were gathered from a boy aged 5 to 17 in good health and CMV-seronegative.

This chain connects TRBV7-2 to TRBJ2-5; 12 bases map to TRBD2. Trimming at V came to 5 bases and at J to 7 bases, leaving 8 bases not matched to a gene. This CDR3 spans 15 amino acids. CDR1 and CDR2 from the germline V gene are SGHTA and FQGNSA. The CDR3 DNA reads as TGTGCCAGCAGCCCGACTAGCGGGGGTTGGGGGACCCAGTACTTC. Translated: CASSPTSGGWGTQYF.

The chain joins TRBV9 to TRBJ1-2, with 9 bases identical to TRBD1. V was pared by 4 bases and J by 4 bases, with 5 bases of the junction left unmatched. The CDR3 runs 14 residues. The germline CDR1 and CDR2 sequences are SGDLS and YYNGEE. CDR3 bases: TGTGCCAGCAGCACTCCGGGACAGGGCTATGGCTACACCTTC. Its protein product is CASSTPGQGYGYTF.

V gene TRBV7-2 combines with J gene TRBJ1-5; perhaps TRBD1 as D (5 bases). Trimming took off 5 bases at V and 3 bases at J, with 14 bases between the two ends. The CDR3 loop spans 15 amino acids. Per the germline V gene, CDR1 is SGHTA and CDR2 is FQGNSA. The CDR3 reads CASSQWGGPNQPQHF. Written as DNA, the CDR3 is TGTGCCAGCAGCCAATGGGGGGGACCCAATCAGCCCCAGCATTTT. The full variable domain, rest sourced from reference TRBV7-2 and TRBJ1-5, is GAGVSQSPSNKVTEKGKDVELRCDPISGHTALYWYRQSLGQGLEFLIYFQGNSAPDKSGLPSDRFSAERTGGSVSTLTIQRTQQEDSAVYLCASSQWGGPNQPQHFGDGTRLSIL.

The CDR3 DNA reads TGCGCCAGCAGCCAAGCCGCGGTAGCCGTCAATGAGCAGTTCTTC. Its translation: CASSQAAVAVNEQFF. The chain joins TRBV4-1 to TRBJ2-1; D is uncertain. V was cut by 1 base and J by 6 bases, with 13 bases left in between. The V gene's germline CDR1 is MGHRA and CDR2 YSYEKL. CDR3 length: 15 amino acids.

The CDR3 region has the DNA TGTGCCAGCAGCTTACGACAGGGAAGCAATCAGCCCCAGCATTTT. This sequence encodes CASSLRQGSNQPQHF. V and J are TRBV7-2 and TRBJ1-5; 7 bases are a match to TRBD1. Trimming took 2 bases from V and 1 from J; bases not matched to a gene: 2. The length of the CDR3 is 15 residues. Germline V CDR1 and CDR2: SGHTA, FQGNSA.

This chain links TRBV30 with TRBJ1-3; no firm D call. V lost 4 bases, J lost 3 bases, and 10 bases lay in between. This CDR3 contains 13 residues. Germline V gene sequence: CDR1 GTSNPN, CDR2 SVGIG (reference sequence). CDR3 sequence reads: CAWTFNFGNTIYF. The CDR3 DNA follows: TGTGCCTGGACTTTTAACTTTGGAAACACCATATATTTT.

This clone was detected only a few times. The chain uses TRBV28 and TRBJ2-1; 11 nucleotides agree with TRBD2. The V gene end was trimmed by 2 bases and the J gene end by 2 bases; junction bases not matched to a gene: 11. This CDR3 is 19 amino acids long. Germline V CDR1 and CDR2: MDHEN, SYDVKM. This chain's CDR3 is CASSLTSGSGPTPYNEQFF. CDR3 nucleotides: TGTGCCAGCAGTTTAACTAGCGGGAGCGGTCCTACGCCCTACAATGAGCAGTTCTTC.

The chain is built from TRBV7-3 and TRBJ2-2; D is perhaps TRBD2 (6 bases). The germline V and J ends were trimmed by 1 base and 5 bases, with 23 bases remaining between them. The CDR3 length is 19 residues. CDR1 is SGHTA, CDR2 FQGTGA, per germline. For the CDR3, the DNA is TGTGCCAGCAGCTTAAATTTAGGAGGGCTGCGCGGACGAACCGGGGAGCTGTTTTTT. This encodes CASSLNLGGLRGRTGELFF.

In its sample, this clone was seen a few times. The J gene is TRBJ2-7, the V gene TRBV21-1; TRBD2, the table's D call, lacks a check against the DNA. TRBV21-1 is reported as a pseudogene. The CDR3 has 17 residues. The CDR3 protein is CASSNRRLPRPTYEQYF. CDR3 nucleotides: TGTGCCAGCAGCAATAGGCGACTCCCAAGACCGACCTACGAGCAGTACTTC.

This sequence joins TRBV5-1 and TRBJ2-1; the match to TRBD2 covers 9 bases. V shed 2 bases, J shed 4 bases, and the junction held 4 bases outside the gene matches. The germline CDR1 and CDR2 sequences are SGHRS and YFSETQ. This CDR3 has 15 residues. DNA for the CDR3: TGCGCCAGCAGCTTACGACTAGCGGTATACAATGAGCAGTTCTTC. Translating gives CASSLRLAVYNEQFF.

The CDR3 spells CASILRGQKGEKLFF. CDR3 DNA: TGCGCCAGCATCTTGAGGGGGCAAAAGGGGGAAAAACTGTTTTTT. V is TRBV10-1 and J is TRBJ1-4, with TRBD1 identical over 7 bases. The germline V gene encodes CDR1 WNHNN and CDR2 SYGVQD (reference sequence). The CDR3 covers 15 residues. Trimming cost V 7 bases and J 8 bases; bases outside gene matches: 13.

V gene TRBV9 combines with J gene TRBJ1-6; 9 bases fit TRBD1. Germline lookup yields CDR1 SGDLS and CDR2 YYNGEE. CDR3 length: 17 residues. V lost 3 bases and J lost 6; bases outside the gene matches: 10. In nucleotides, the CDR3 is TGTGCCAGCAGCGCCGAACAGGGGGCGTTACCTAATTCACCCCTCCACTTT. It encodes CASSAEQGALPNSPLHF.

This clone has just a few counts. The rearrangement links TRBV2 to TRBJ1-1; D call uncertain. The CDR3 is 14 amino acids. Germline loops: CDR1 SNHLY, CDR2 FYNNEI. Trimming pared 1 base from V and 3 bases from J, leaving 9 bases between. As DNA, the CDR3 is TGTGCCAGCAGTGAAGATCACGGTTACACTGAAGCTTTCTTT. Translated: CASSEDHGYTEAFF.

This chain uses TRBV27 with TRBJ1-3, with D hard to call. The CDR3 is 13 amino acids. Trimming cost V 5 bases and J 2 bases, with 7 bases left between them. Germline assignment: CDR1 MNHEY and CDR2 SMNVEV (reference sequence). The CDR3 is CASSPGTGNTIYF. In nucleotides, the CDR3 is TGTGCCAGCAGTCCCGGGACTGGAAACACCATATATTTT.

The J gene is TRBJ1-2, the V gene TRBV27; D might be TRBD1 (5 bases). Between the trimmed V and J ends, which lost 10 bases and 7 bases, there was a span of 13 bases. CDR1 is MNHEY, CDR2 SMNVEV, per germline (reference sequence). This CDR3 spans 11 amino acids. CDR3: CATRRRGGYTF. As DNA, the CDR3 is TGTGCCACCAGAAGAAGGGGTGGCTACACCTTC.

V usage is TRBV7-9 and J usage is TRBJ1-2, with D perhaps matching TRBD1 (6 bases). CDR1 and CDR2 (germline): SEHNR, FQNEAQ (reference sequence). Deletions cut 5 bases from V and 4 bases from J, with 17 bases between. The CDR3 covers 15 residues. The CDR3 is CASSDYREKGYGYTF. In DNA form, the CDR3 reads TGTGCCAGCAGCGACTACAGGGAGAAGGGCTATGGCTACACCTTC.

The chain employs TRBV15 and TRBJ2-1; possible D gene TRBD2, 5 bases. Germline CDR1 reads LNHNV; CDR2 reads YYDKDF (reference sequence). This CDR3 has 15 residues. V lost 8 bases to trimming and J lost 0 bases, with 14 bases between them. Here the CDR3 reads CATRLGGGSYNEQFF. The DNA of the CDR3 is TGTGCCACCCGGCTTGGCGGAGGCTCCTACAATGAGCAGTTCTTC.

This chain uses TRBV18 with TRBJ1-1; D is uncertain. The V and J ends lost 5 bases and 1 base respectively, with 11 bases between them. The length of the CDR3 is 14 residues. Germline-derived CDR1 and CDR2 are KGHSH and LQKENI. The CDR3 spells CASSDLTANTEAFF. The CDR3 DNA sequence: TGTGCCAGCTCAGACCTGACTGCGAACACTGAAGCTTTCTTT.

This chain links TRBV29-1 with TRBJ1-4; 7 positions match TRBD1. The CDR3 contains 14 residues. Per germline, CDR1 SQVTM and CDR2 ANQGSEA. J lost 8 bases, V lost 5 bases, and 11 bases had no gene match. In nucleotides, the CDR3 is TGCAGCGTTTTACAGGGGAAGGGGCGGGAAAAACTGTTTTTT. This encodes CSVLQGKGREKLFF.

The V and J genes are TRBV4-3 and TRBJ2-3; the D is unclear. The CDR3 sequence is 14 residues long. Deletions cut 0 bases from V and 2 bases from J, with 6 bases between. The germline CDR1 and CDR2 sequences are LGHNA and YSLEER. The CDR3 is CASSQEAITDTQYF. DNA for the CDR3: TGCGCCAGCAGCCAAGAAGCCATCACAGATACGCAGTATTTT.

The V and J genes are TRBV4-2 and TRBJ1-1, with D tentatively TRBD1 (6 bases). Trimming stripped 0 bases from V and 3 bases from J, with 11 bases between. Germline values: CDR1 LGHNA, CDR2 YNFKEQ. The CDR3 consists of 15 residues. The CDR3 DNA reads TGTGCCAGCAGCCAAGATGGGCACAGGGACACTGAAGCTTTCTTT. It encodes CASSQDGHRDTEAFF.

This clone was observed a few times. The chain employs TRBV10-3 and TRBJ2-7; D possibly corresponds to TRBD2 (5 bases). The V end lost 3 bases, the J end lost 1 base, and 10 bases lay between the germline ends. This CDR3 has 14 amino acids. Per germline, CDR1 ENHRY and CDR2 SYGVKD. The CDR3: CAISERRGSYEQYF. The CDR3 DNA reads TGTGCCATCAGTGAACGCCGGGGATCCTACGAGCAGTACTTC.

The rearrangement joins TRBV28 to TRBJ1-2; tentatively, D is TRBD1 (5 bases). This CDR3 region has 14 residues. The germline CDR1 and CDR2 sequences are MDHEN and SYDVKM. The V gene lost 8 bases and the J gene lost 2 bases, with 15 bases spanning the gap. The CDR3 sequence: CASVSRQGNYGYTF. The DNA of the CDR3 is TGTGCCAGCGTTAGTCGGCAGGGAAACTATGGCTACACCTTC.

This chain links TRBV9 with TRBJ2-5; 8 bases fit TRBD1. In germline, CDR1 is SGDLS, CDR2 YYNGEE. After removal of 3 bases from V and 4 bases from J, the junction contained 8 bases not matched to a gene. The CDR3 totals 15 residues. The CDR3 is CASSGGQAVTETQYF. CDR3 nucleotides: TGTGCCAGCAGCGGGGGACAGGCGGTGACAGAGACCCAGTACTTC.

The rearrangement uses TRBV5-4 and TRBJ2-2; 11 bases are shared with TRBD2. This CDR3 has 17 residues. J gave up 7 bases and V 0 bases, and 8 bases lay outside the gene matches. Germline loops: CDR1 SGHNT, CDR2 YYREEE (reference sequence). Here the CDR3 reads CASSLGLAGGVGGELFF. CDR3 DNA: TGTGCCAGCAGCTTGGGTCTAGCGGGAGGTGTTGGCGGGGAGCTGTTTTTT.

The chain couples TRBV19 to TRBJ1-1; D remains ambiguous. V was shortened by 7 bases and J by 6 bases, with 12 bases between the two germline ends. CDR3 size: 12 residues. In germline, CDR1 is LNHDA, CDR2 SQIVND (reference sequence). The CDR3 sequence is CASIPGGAEAFF. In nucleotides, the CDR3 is TGTGCCAGTATCCCCGGAGGCGCTGAAGCTTTCTTT.

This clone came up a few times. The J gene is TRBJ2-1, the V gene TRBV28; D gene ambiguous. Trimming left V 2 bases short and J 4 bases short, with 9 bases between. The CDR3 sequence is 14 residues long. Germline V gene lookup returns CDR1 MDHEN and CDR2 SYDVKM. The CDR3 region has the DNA TGTGCCAGCAGTTTAAAAGCGCGTTACAATGAGCAGTTCTTC. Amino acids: CASSLKARYNEQFF. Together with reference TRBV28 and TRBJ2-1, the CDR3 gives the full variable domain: DVKVTQSSRYLVKRTGEKVFLECVQDMDHENMFWYRQDPGLGLRLIYFSYDVKMKEKGDIPEGYSVSREKKERFSLILESASTNQTSMYLCASSLKARYNEQFFGPGTRLTVL.

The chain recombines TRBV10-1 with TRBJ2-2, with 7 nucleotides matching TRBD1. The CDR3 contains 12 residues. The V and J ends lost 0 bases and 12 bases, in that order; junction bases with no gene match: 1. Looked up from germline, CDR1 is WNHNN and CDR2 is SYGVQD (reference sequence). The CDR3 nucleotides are TGCGCCAGCAGTGAGTCGAGGGGGCAGCTGTTTTTT. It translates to CASSESRGQLFF.

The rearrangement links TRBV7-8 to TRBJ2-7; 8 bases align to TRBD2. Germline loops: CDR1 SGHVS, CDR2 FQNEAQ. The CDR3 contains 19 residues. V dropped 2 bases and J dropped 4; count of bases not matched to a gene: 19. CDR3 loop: CASSLNAAGSGSSGYEQYF. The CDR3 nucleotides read TGTGCCAGCAGCTTAAACGCCGCAGGGTCAGGGTCTAGCGGGTACGAGCAGTACTTC.

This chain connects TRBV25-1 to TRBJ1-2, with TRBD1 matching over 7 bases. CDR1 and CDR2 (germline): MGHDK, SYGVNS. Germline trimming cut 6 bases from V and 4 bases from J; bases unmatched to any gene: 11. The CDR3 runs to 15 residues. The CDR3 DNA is TGTGCCAGCAGCGAGGGGACTGGGACAGCCTATGGCTACACCTTC. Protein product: CASSEGTGTAYGYTF.

The CDR3 spells CASSRQGGYNEQFF. The CDR3 DNA reads TGTGCCAGCAGTCGACAGGGTGGCTACAATGAGCAGTTCTTC. The chain combines TRBV7-2 with TRBJ2-1; the match to TRBD1 covers 7 bases. Germline V CDR1 and CDR2: SGHTA, FQGNSA. V was pared by 6 bases and J by 3 bases, with 5 bases of the junction left unmatched. The CDR3 is 14 amino acids.